This section outlines one T cell receptor (beta chain) sequence together with its context. What antigen it recognizes has not been identified. The record has no base qualities; no much larger clone is one base away. The record originates from a study of CD4 and CD8 cells across lung adenocarcinoma regions (dated by TCRdb to between 2017 and 2018). Study-level background: To look at intratumor heterogeneity in the T cell receptor repertoire, the study compared tumor centers against tumor margins.

Receptor libraries were prepared by PCR. Sequencing used a HiSeq X Ten. TCRdb reran the public reads through fastp at Q25 and MiXCR, keeping productive beta chains. All rows with the same CDR3 protein become a single entry with the most common DNA and genes. The sample yields 3,000 to 4,000 distinct CDR3 sequences; 58% were counted once. The ten largest account for around a third of the sample. The trim is 7 bases for V and 0 bases for J, with a gap of 13 bases between the germline ends. From the germline V gene, CDR1 is MNHNS and CDR2 is SASEGT. From cysteine to phenylalanine, the CDR3 is 15 amino acids long. CDR3 DNA is the only sequence kept; it has 45 bases, read in frame from the first base. Patients with localized lung adenocarcinoma, a subtype of non-small cell lung cancer, were used as donors. Samples were obtained from the centers of localized lung adenocarcinomas. CD4+ T cells from tumor tissue were profiled separately from CD8+ T cells for TCR repertoire analysis.

The receptor was isolated from a female donor with lung adenocarcinoma. The CD4 and CD8 labels of this study may be unreliable. Source material: CD4+ T cells from the center of a lung tumor. The cell subset or site label, as the study defines it: tumor center region. The chain is assembled from TRBV6-1 and TRBJ1-5; the D gene assignment is ambiguous. The DNA reads TGTGCCAGCATTGTAGGTTCCGGTAGCAATCAGCCCCAGCATTTT. Its protein is CASIVGSGSNQPQHF.